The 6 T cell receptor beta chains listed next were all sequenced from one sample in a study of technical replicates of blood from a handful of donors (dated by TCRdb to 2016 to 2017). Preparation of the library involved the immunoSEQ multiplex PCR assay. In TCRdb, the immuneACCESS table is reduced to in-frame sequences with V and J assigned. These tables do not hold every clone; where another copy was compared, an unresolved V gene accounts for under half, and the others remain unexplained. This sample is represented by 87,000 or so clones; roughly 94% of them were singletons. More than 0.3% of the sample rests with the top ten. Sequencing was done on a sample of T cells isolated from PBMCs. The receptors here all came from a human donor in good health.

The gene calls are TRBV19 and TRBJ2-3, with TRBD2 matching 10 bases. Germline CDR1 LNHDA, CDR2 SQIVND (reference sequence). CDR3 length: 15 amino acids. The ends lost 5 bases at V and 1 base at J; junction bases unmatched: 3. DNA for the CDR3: TGTGCCAGTAGTTCCCTAGCGGGAGGCACAGATACGCAGTATTTT. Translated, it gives CASSSLAGGTDTQYF.

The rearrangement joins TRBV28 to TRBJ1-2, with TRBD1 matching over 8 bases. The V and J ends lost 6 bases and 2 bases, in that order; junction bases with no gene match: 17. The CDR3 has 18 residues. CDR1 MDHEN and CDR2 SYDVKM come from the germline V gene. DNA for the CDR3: TGTGCCAGCAGGTCTATAGTCGACAGGGGCATTTTCAACTATGGCTACACCTTC. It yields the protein CASRSIVDRGIFNYGYTF.

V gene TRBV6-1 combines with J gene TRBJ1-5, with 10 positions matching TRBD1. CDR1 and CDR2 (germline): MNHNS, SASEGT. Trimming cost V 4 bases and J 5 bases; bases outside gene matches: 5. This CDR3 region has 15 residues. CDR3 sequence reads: CASSAPGQGDQPQHF. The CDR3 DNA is TGTGCCAGCAGTGCACCAGGACAGGGGGATCAGCCCCAGCATTTT.

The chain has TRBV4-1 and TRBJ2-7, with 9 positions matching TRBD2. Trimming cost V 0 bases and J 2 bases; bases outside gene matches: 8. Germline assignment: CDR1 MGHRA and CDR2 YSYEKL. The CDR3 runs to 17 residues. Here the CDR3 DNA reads TGCGCCAGCAGCCAAGATCTTGAAAGCGGGGGGACCTACGAGCAGTACTTC. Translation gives CASSQDLESGGTYEQYF.

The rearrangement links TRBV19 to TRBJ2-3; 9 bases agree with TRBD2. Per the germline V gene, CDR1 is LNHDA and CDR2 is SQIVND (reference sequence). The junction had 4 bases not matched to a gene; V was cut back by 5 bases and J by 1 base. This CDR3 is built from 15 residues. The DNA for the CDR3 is TGTGCCAGTAGTGAGACTAGCGGACGCACAGATACGCAGTATTTT. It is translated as CASSETSGRTDTQYF. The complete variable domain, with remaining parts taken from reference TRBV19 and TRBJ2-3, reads DGGITQSPKYLFRKEGQNVTLSCEQNLNHDAMYWYRQDPGQGLRLIYYSQIVNDFQKGDIAEGYSVSREKKESFPLTVTSAQKNPTAFYLCASSETSGRTDTQYFGPGTRLTVL.

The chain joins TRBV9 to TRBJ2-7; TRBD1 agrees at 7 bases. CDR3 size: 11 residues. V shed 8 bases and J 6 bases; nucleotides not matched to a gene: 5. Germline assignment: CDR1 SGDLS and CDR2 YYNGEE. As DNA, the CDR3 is TGTGCCAGGGAGACAGGGATCGAGCAGTACTTC. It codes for CARETGIEQYF.